This TCR beta chain came from a study of shared clonotypes between healthy human individuals. Deep-level running was used for the assay. Only in-frame clones appear in the TCRdb table, and some are missing; sequencing was by immunoSEQ multiplex PCR. Here the sample spans over a million clones, 95% to 97% being singletons. CDR1 is SGHRS, CDR2 YFSETQ, per germline. With V trimmed by 0 bases and J by 7 bases, 12 bases remained unmatched. CDR3 length: 16 amino acids. This receptor was obtained from a man aged 30 to 39 in good health. The material sequenced was naive CD4+ T cells sorted from blood. As for subset: CD45RA+ positively selected. This rearrangement joins TRBV5-1 to TRBJ2-7; 8 nucleotides align to TRBD2. The CDR3 region is CASSLGGLDFFTEQYF. CDR3 nucleotide sequence: TGCGCCAGCAGCTTGGGGGGACTAGATTTTTTCACGGAGCAGTACTTC.